This is a list of T cell receptor beta chains from one sample in a study of blood T cell repertoires in COVID-19. Method: immunoSEQ multiplex PCR; TCRdb's copy keeps in-frame clones and lacks some. The table records under 450,000 clones, 80% to 90% of them present only once. Sequencing input: peripheral blood. All receptors derive from a woman aged 55-70 years with COVID-19, enrolled during active disease. Each CDR3 is given with its conserved first and last residue.

>TRBV9
CASRGQIYGYTF
>TRBV5-1
CASSFAGQSTDTQYF
>TRBV19
CASSYQETQYF
>TRBV5-1
CASSIRQVNTEAFF
>TRBV6-5
CASSYLAANEKLFF
>TRBV7-9
CASGLPGTGQKLFF
>TRBV5-1
CASSRDRTYEQYF
>TRBV5-5
CASSLVSEGTEAFF
>TRBV21-1
CASSRTGNEQYF
>TRBV25-1
CASSAGTGVTPLHF
>TRBV19
CASSLYSGGEYNEQFF
>TRBV4-1
CASSRLQGFNYGYTF
>TRBV5-1
CASSFGTSGGASRETQYF
>TRBV9
CASSPRGGVTDTQYF
>TRBV19
CASSPRGVSYEQYF
>TRBV5-1
CASGTGNSPLHF
>TRBV5-1
CASSLQGALNYGYTF
>TRBV6-5
CASSIGQNQETQYF
>TRBV7-8
CASSSPGLAGGRRGEQFF
>TRBV30
CAWSTGEQYF
>TRBV6-2/TRBV6-3
CASSVGGVRKEAFF
>TRBV4-1
CASSQPLRDRANNEQFF
>TRBV7-9
CASSQTGDASPLHF
>TRBV10-3
CAIFNSGNTIYF
>TRBV30
CAWSPPDRVNQPQHF
>TRBV5-6
CASSSQDTSGNTIYF
>TRBV7-9
CASSLDTPEAFF
>TRBV5-1
CASSLIQRSTDTQYF
>TRBV7-2
CASSLTSGGYEQYF
>TRBV9
CASSPPPPRALGYTF
>TRBV27
CASWGGGMDTQYF
>TRBV11-2
CASSLEASGGEETQYF
>TRBV5-1
CATKRTPQEGFTYGYTF
>TRBV7-3
CASSLNQGWTGELFF
>TRBV7-2
CASSPRTGLYGYTF
>TRBV12-3/TRBV12-4
CASSPDINYGYTF
>TRBV19
CASSNGQGGFLNSPLHF
>TRBV6-1
CASSDLPEDTQHF
>TRBV6-5
CASSYSGQASGNTIYF
>TRBV5-4
CASSVGQGQNSPLHF
>TRBV19
CASRSSGGLQETQYF
>TRBV11-2
CASSPREWLDPYNSYEQYF
>TRBV18
CASSPRTGVVDTQYF
>TRBV27
CASSLWAGGRSEQYF
>TRBV24-1
CATSDPGLVGDTQYF
>TRBV7-9
CASSTRTGVETQYF
>TRBV19
CASSTYRGGGNQPQHF
>TRBV7-6
CASSPSGTDEAFF
>TRBV6-1
CASSKGQARPMNTGELFF
>TRBV30
CAWGQGTSGNTIYF
>TRBV3-1/TRBV3-2
CASSPLGTGFNSNQPQHF
>TRBV18
CASATGTNYGYTF
>TRBV2
CASSALTGIGETQYF
>TRBV5-5
CASSMTLMNTEAFF
>TRBV7-8
CASTLAGGPYEQYF
>TRBV2
CASSETGQGYGYTF
>TRBV6-2/TRBV6-3
CASSRLAGGRAETQYF
>TRBV6-5
CASRSGLGQYF
>TRBV9
CASSRTGNYNEQFF
>TRBV30
CAWSVQVGTNQPQHF